What follows are 32 T cell receptor beta chains derived from one specimen sequenced in a study of T cell clones after liver transplantation. Measured with immunoSEQ multiplex PCR; TCRdb has only the in-frame clones, and not every one. The sample holds some 110,000 clones; approximately 90% are singletons and the top ten take more than 0.8%. The material sequenced was CD4+ T cells from blood, taken 12 months after liver transplant. The receptors come from a human patient who received a liver transplant. Certain T cells may be donor cells from the graft.

V and J are TRBV11-2 and TRBJ2-1, with D unresolved. V lost 2 bases, J lost 4 bases, and 3 bases lay in between. This CDR3 has 12 residues. Germline V gene data show CDR1 as SGHAT and CDR2 as FQNNGV. CDR3 region: CASSLSYNEQFF. In nucleotides, the CDR3 is TGTGCCAGCAGCTTATCGTACAATGAGCAGTTCTTC. The entire variable domain, with the rest obtained from reference TRBV11-2 and TRBJ2-1, is as follows: EAGVAQSPRYKIIEKRQSVAFWCNPISGHATLYWYQQILGQGPKLLIQFQNNGVVDDSQLPKDRFSAERLKGVDSTLKIQPAKLEDSAVYLCASSLSYNEQFFGPGTRLTVL.

V is TRBV5-1 and J is TRBJ2-3; 10 bases are shared with TRBD2. The CDR3 runs to 16 residues. In germline, CDR1 is SGHRS, CDR2 YFSETQ. Germline trimming cut 6 bases from V and 1 base from J; bases unmatched to any gene: 8. In nucleotides, the CDR3 is TGCGCCAGCACGTTAACTAGCGGGATCGGCACAGATACGCAGTATTTT. Translated: CASTLTSGIGTDTQYF.

The V and J genes are TRBV11-2 and TRBJ2-7; D is unresolved. The CDR3 covers 15 residues. V lost 6 bases, J lost 2 bases, and 17 bases lay in between. From germline, CDR1 is SGHAT and CDR2 FQNNGV. CDR3 region: CASSFGEDGAYEQYF. CDR3 sequence (DNA): TGTGCCAGCAGTTTTGGCGAGGACGGAGCCTACGAGCAGTACTTC. The full variable domain, with the rest looked up from reference TRBV11-2 and TRBJ2-7, is EAGVAQSPRYKIIEKRQSVAFWCNPISGHATLYWYQQILGQGPKLLIQFQNNGVVDDSQLPKDRFSAERLKGVDSTLKIQPAKLEDSAVYLCASSFGEDGAYEQYFGPGTRLTVT.

This chain links TRBV18 with TRBJ1-4; possible D gene TRBD1, 5 bases. Germline V CDR1 and CDR2: KGHSH, LQKENI. CDR3 length: 15 amino acids. Between the trimmed V and J ends, which lost 3 bases and 5 bases, there was a span of 13 bases. The CDR3 nucleotides read TGTGCCAGCTCACCCGAGAGGGGACCAAATGAAAAACTGTTTTTT. Protein: CASSPERGPNEKLFF.

V is TRBV7-2 and J is TRBJ1-2, with D perhaps TRBD1 (6 bases). The CDR3 is 13 amino acids. Trimming pared 5 bases from V and 4 bases from J, leaving 11 bases between. Germline CDR1 reads SGHTA; CDR2 reads FQGNSA. The CDR3 is CASSRGGSYGYTF. In DNA form, the CDR3 reads TGTGCCAGCAGCCGAGGGGGGTCCTATGGCTACACCTTC.

J is TRBJ2-7 and V is TRBV19; a possible D gene is TRBD2 (6 bases). Germline loops: CDR1 LNHDA, CDR2 SQIVND (reference sequence). This CDR3 contains 17 residues. The DNA for the CDR3 is TGTGCTTTGGATATTCGGGGAAGCGGGCCCTCCTCCTACGAGCAGTACTTC. It translates to CALDIRGSGPSSYEQYF.

V is TRBV6-5 and J is TRBJ2-1; tentative D call: TRBD1 (5 bases). The V gene's germline CDR1 is MNHEY and CDR2 SVGAGI. Trimming stripped 2 bases from V and 5 bases from J, with 7 bases between. CDR3 size: 13 residues. Written as DNA, the CDR3 is TGTGCCAGCAGTTACGACAGACACAATGAGCAGTTCTTC. Residues: CASSYDRHNEQFF.

The chain carries TRBV7-3 and TRBJ1-2; D is unresolved. The CDR3 runs to 14 residues. Per the germline V gene, CDR1 is SGHTA and CDR2 is FQGTGA. Trimming shortened V by 5 bases and J by 3 bases, and 13 bases separated the two germline ends. The CDR3 is CASSPRTAHYGYTF. The CDR3 DNA follows: TGTGCCAGCAGCCCTCGGACGGCGCACTATGGCTACACCTTC.

This rearrangement joins TRBV7-2 to TRBJ2-5; no reliable D call. The CDR3 is made up of 13 amino acids. Trimming shortened V by 5 bases and J by 1 base, and 8 bases separated the two germline ends. Germline V gene sequence: CDR1 SGHTA, CDR2 FQGNSA. Here the CDR3 reads CASSRGSQETQYF. The CDR3 DNA reads as TGTGCCAGCAGCAGAGGATCCCAAGAGACCCAGTACTTC. Combining the CDR3 with reference TRBV7-2 and TRBJ2-5 gives the whole variable domain GAGVSQSPSNKVTEKGKDVELRCDPISGHTALYWYRQSLGQGLEFLIYFQGNSAPDKSGLPSDRFSAERTGGSVSTLTIQRTQQEDSAVYLCASSRGSQETQYFGPGTRLLVL.

This clone turned up a few times. The gene calls are TRBV6-5 and TRBJ2-4; D remains unclear. V lost 2 bases to trimming and J lost 1 base, with 6 bases between them. Germline V gene lookup returns CDR1 MNHEY and CDR2 SVGAGI. The CDR3 loop spans 14 amino acids. CDR3 residues: CASSYGKAKNIQYF. The CDR3 DNA follows: TGTGCCAGCAGTTACGGAAAGGCCAAAAACATTCAGTACTTC.

This clone was recorded once. This rearrangement joins TRBV11-3 to TRBJ2-7, with 7 bases matching TRBD1. V shed 5 bases and J 7 bases; nucleotides not matched to a gene: 8. This CDR3 has 13 amino acids. Germline V gene data show CDR1 as SGHNT and CDR2 as YENEEA. The DNA for the CDR3 is TGTGCCAGCAGCCCGAGGCCGGGACAGGAGCAGTACTTC. Translation gives CASSPRPGQEQYF.

A few counts support this clone. V is TRBV2 and J is TRBJ1-2; 8 nucleotides agree with TRBD1. CDR3 length equals 12 residues. CDR1 and CDR2 (germline): SNHLY, FYNNEI. V trimming: 9 bases; J trimming: 8 bases; junction bases outside the gene matches: 8. The CDR3 spells CASSTGDSGYTF. In DNA form, the CDR3 reads TGTGCCAGTTCGACAGGGGATAGCGGCTACACCTTC.

A single count supports this clone. The rearrangement joins TRBV28 to TRBJ1-4; D remains ambiguous. The CDR3 totals 11 residues. V lost 6 bases to trimming and J lost 4 bases, with 3 bases between them. CDR1 MDHEN and CDR2 SYDVKM come from the germline V gene. The CDR3: CASSGNEKLFF. The DNA for the CDR3 is TGTGCCAGCAGCGGTAATGAAAAACTGTTTTTT.

This clone was seen only once. The J gene is TRBJ1-4, the V gene TRBV11-3, with TRBD1 matching 8 bases. Germline CDR1 is SGHNT and CDR2 is YENEEA. The ends lost 7 bases at V and 7 bases at J; junction bases unmatched: 8. The CDR3 is 14 amino acids. The chain's CDR3 is CASTLTGTGEKLFF. CDR3 DNA sequence: TGTGCCAGCACCCTTACCGGGACAGGTGAAAAACTGTTTTTT.

The chain is built from TRBV18 and TRBJ2-6; D remains unclear. CDR3 length: 15 amino acids. V was pared by 3 bases and J by 4 bases, with 10 bases between. Germline CDR1 is KGHSH and CDR2 is LQKENI. In nucleotides, the CDR3 is TGTGCCAGCTCACCCTTGGTGGAGGGGGCCAACGTCCTGACTTTC. This codes for CASSPLVEGANVLTF.

The V call is TRBV6-5, the J call TRBJ2-3, with D unclear. This CDR3 contains 16 residues. V lost 2 bases and J lost 0, with 12 bases in between. CDR1 MNHEY and CDR2 SVGAGI come from the germline V gene. The DNA of the CDR3 is TGTGCCAGCAGTTACGACGTAGGATCTAGCACAGATACGCAGTATTTT. This sequence encodes CASSYDVGSSTDTQYF.

The chain links TRBV4-3 to TRBJ2-2; unclear D gene. V lost 0 bases and J lost 6, with 5 bases in between. The germline V gene has CDR1 LGHNA and CDR2 YSLEER. The CDR3 covers 13 residues. CDR3 sequence: CASSQETPGELFF. CDR3 in DNA: TGCGCCAGCAGCCAAGAAACGCCCGGGGAGCTGTTTTTT.

This clone was counted between two and nine times. The chain combines TRBV19 with TRBJ2-7, with unresolved D. Trimming removed 5 bases at V and 7 bases at J, with 12 bases between. This CDR3 has 12 residues. CDR1 and CDR2 from the germline V gene are LNHDA and SQIVND (reference sequence). For the CDR3, the DNA is TGTGCCAGTAGTGTACGCTTCGGGGAGCAGTACTTC. It codes for CASSVRFGEQYF.

CDR3 sequence reads: CASKVNTGELFF. The CDR3 DNA sequence: TGTGCCAGCAAGGTGAACACCGGGGAGCTGTTTTTT. This chain uses TRBV6-6 with TRBJ2-2; D is unclear. The germline V gene has CDR1 MNHNY and CDR2 SVGAGI (reference sequence). CDR3 length: 12 amino acids. The germline V and J ends were trimmed by 7 bases and 1 base, with 4 bases remaining between them.

The V and J genes are TRBV4-1 and TRBJ1-2; no clear D. The CDR3 has 14 residues. V lost 4 bases to trimming and J lost 8 bases, with 17 bases between them. In germline, CDR1 is MGHRA, CDR2 YSYEKL. CDR3 sequence: CASSPERSGWGYTF. For the CDR3, the DNA is TGCGCCAGCAGCCCTGAAAGAAGTGGATGGGGCTACACCTTC.

The V and J genes are TRBV4-2 and TRBJ2-1, with 7 bases fitting TRBD1. The length of the CDR3 is 17 residues. J gave up 7 bases and V 0 bases, and 12 bases lay outside the gene matches. Germline V CDR1 and CDR2: LGHNA, YNFKEQ. In DNA form, the CDR3 reads TGTGCCAGCAGCCAAGACCCCCGCGCGACAGGGCCAAATGAGCAGTTCTTC. It yields the protein CASSQDPRATGPNEQFF.

J is TRBJ1-1 and V is TRBV5-4; 10 bases align to TRBD1. The CDR3 is made up of 15 amino acids. Trimming took 1 base from V and 6 from J; bases not matched to a gene: 6. CDR1 is SGHNT and CDR2 is YYREEE in the germline V gene (reference sequence). CDR3 DNA sequence: TGTGCCAGCAGCTTGCCCGGGACAGGGGACCCTGAAGCTTTCTTT. This sequence encodes CASSLPGTGDPEAFF.

The chain combines TRBV11-2 with TRBJ1-3, with D maybe TRBD1 (5 bases). Trimming pared 2 bases from V and 2 bases from J, leaving 10 bases between. Germline-derived CDR1 and CDR2 are SGHAT and FQNNGV. CDR3 length: 15 residues. CDR3 region: CASSLWEGAGNTIYF. The CDR3 DNA is TGTGCCAGCAGCTTATGGGAAGGGGCTGGAAACACCATATATTTT.

This chain connects TRBV11-3 to TRBJ1-1, with no clear D. This CDR3 is built from 13 residues. The germline V gene encodes CDR1 SGHNT and CDR2 YENEEA. Trimming left V 2 bases short and J 3 bases short, with 7 bases between. CDR3 protein: CASSLTGYTEAFF. The CDR3 nucleotides are TGTGCCAGCAGCTTAACCGGGTACACTGAAGCTTTCTTT.

The J gene is TRBJ2-3, the V gene TRBV5-4; D might be TRBD1 (5 bases). In germline, CDR1 is SGHNT, CDR2 YYREEE (reference sequence). V was cut by 3 bases and J by 1 base, with 12 bases left in between. The CDR3 covers 15 residues. CDR3 amino acids: CASSSRKGGTDTQYF. DNA for the CDR3: TGTGCCAGCAGCTCTCGTAAAGGGGGCACAGATACGCAGTATTTT.

The chain employs TRBV30 and TRBJ1-1; D remains ambiguous. The CDR3 runs 13 residues. Between the trimmed V and J ends, which lost 0 bases and 3 bases, there was a span of 8 bases. CDR1 GTSNPN and CDR2 SVGIG come from the germline V gene (reference sequence). The CDR3 coding sequence is TGTGCCTGGAGTGTTATGAGGGACACTGAAGCTTTCTTT. It encodes CAWSVMRDTEAFF.

V usage is TRBV5-6 and J usage is TRBJ2-3, with 9 bases lining up with TRBD2. The germline CDR1 and CDR2 sequences are SGHDT and YYEEEE. J lost 4 bases, V lost 1 base, and 13 bases had no gene match. This CDR3 has 18 residues. The CDR3 protein is CASSLRPTGSGSPDTQYF. The CDR3 bases are TGTGCCAGCAGCTTGAGACCTACGGGTAGCGGGAGTCCAGATACGCAGTATTTT.

In the case of this clone: Other DNA sequences of this sample code for an identical CDR3. The rearrangement joins TRBV10-2 to TRBJ2-3; D is uncertain. This CDR3 comprises 14 residues. Looked up from germline, CDR1 is WSHSY and CDR2 is SAAADI. V gave up 0 bases and J gave up 1 base, with 5 bases separating them. The CDR3 loop reads CASSESRRTDTQYF. In DNA, the CDR3 is TGCGCCAGCAGTGAGTCACGGCGCACAGATACGCAGTATTTT.

The V and J genes are TRBV30 and TRBJ1-2, with TRBD1 matching 8 bases. Losses at the gene ends were 5 bases for V and 5 bases for J; bases not matched to a gene: 4. The germline V gene encodes CDR1 GTSNPN and CDR2 SVGIG (reference sequence). The CDR3 spans 12 residues. The CDR3 nucleotides are TGTGCCTGGGGACAGGGTGGTTATGGCTACACCTTC. Translated: CAWGQGGYGYTF. The full variable domain, in which reference TRBV30 and TRBJ1-2 provide the parts outside the CDR3, is SQTIHQWPATLVQPVGSPLSLECTVEGTSNPNLYWYRQAAGRGLQLLFYSVGIGQISSEVPQNLSASRPQDRQFILSSKKLLLSDSGFYLCAWGQGGYGYTFGSGTRLTVV.

This clone is a singleton in its sample. This chain links TRBV11-3 with TRBJ1-2; D ambiguous. V dropped 3 bases and J dropped 0 bases, with 8 bases sitting between them. Germline V gene lookup returns CDR1 SGHNT and CDR2 YENEEA. This CDR3 is built from 14 residues. The CDR3 DNA is TGTGCCAGCAGCTTTAGCGGTACTAACTATGGCTACACCTTC. This encodes CASSFSGTNYGYTF.

J is TRBJ2-7 and V is TRBV10-3; 9 positions agree with TRBD2. CDR1 and CDR2 (germline): ENHRY, SYGVKD. The junction had 4 bases not matched to a gene; V was cut back by 5 bases and J by 5 bases. This CDR3 has 13 amino acids. The CDR3 DNA reads as TGTGCCATCAGTTTAGCGGGAGCCGACGAGCAGTACTTC. It encodes CAISLAGADEQYF.

The chain uses TRBV7-3 and TRBJ2-1; 12 nucleotides match TRBD2. V lost 4 bases to trimming and J lost 7 bases; unmatched junction nucleotides: 2. Germline V gene lookup returns CDR1 SGHTA and CDR2 FQGTGA. The CDR3 contains 14 residues. CDR3 loop: CASSSTSGSNEQFF. The CDR3 DNA reads TGTGCCAGCAGCTCGACTAGCGGGAGTAATGAGCAGTTCTTC.